These T cell receptor beta chains were read from a single sample in a study of blood T cell repertoires in COVID-19. TCRdb's copy holds only in-frame clones and misses some; the assay was immunoSEQ multiplex PCR. The sample consists of around 380,000 clones, about 87% of them appearing once. What was sequenced was PBMCs or T cells enriched from blood (not recorded which). These receptor sequences come from a man aged 25 to 40 who had recovered from COVID-19. Each CDR3 is given with its conserved first and last residue. Each record gives: V gene, J gene, clone size, D gene, CDR3 DNA, CDR3 protein. D genes are given only for firm matches. The listing skips clone size in some rows; elsewhere it reads once, few, many or a size class.

>TRBV6-1|TRBJ1-3|-|TRBD1
TGTGCCAGCAGTGAACCGACAGGGTCAAACCCCTCCGGAAACACCATATATTTT
CASSEPTGSNPSGNTIYF
>TRBV7-2|TRBJ2-1|-|-
TGTGCCAGCTCGAGCGGCTCCTACAATGAGCAGTTCTTC
CASSSGSYNEQFF
>TRBV10-3|TRBJ2-1|-|TRBD1
TGTGCCACGGTTGGGACAGACAATGAGCAGTTCTTC
CATVGTDNEQFF
>TRBV6-2/TRBV6-3|TRBJ1-2|-|-
TGTGCCAGCAGTTACGATCAGGTGAACTATGGCTACACCTTC
CASSYDQVNYGYTF
>TRBV10-1|TRBJ2-1|-|-
TGCGCCAGCAGTGAGTCGACTGGCAGGGGATATGAGCAGTTCTTC
CASSESTGRGYEQFF
>TRBV9|TRBJ2-7|-|-
TGTGCCAGCAGCGTAGGCGCGATTAGCTACGAGCAGTACTTC
CASSVGAISYEQYF
>TRBV3-1/TRBV3-2|TRBJ2-7|-|-
TGTGCCAGCAGCCCAGCGGTGCGGGCCGGGTACGAGCAGTACTTC
CASSPAVRAGYEQYF
>TRBV19|TRBJ1-2|-|-
TGTGCCAGTAGCGTTAACTATGGCTACACCTTC
CASSVNYGYTF
>TRBV19|TRBJ1-6|-|-
TGTGCCAGTAGGGGGGATAGGGGAGGATCACCCCTCCACTTT
CASRGDRGGSPLHF
>TRBV30|TRBJ2-3|-|-
TGTGCCTGGAGTAGGGGGGGGACGGGAGATACGCAGTATTTT
CAWSRGGTGDTQYF
>TRBV12-5|TRBJ1-1|once|-
TGTGCTAGTGGTTTAGCGACAGTCTACATGAACACTGAAGCTTTCTTT
CASGLATVYMNTEAFF
>TRBV9|TRBJ1-1|-|TRBD1
TGTGCCAGCAGCGTATCCCCGGGACAGGGTAACACTGAAGCTTTCTTT
CASSVSPGQGNTEAFF
>TRBV14|TRBJ1-1|-|-
TGTGCCAGCAGCCAAGATTCGGCGGGTTTGAACACTGAAGCTTTCTTT
CASSQDSAGLNTEAFF
>TRBV6-2/TRBV6-3|TRBJ1-6|-|TRBD1
TGTGCCAGCAACCCGGGACAGGTCGCTGCACCCCTCCACTTT
CASNPGQVAAPLHF
>TRBV27|TRBJ1-1|-|-
TGTGCCAGCAGTCCCTTCCCCGACAGGCTGAACACTGAAGCTTTCTTT
CASSPFPDRLNTEAFF
>TRBV6-5|TRBJ2-7|-|-
TGTGCCAGCAGATACGGAACGGGGCAGTACTTC
CASRYGTGQYF
>TRBV10-3|TRBJ1-1|-|-
TGTGCCATCATCGGCGGAGGTAACACTGAAGCTTTCTTT
CAIIGGGNTEAFF
>TRBV4-3|TRBJ1-1|-|-
TGCGCCAGCAGCCAAGTAGCCAGATTGAACACTGAAGCTTTCTTT
CASSQVARLNTEAFF
>TRBV11-2|TRBJ2-5|-|TRBD1
TGTGCCAGCAGCATAACCGGGACAGGGGGGGAGACCCAGTACTTC
CASSITGTGGETQYF
>TRBV2|TRBJ2-3|-|-
TGTGCCAAGTTAGTTCCTAGCACAGATACGCAGTATTTT
CAKLVPSTDTQYF
>TRBV5-1|TRBJ2-7|-|TRBD1
TGCGCCAGCAGGGGGACAGGAGCCCACTACGAGCAGTACTTC
CASRGTGAHYEQYF
>TRBV19|TRBJ2-2|-|TRBD1
TGTGCCAGTAGTAAGACCCGGGACAGAAGGACCGGGGAGCTGTTTTTT
CASSKTRDRRTGELFF